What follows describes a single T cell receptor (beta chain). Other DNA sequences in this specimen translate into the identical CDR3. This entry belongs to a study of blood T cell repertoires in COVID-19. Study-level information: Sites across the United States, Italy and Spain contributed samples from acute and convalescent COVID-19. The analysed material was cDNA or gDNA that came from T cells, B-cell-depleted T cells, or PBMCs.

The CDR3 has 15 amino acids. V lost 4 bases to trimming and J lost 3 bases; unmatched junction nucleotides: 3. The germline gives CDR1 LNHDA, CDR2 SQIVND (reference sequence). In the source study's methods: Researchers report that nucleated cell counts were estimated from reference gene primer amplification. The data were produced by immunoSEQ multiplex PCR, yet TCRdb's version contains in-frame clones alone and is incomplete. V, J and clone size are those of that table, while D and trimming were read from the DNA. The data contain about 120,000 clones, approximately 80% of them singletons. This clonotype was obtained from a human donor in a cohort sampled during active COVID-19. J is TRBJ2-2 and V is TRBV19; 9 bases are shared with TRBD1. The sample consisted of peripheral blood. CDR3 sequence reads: CASSTGQGYTGELFF. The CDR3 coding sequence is TGTGCCAGTAGTACGGGACAGGGTTACACCGGGGAGCTGTTTTTT.